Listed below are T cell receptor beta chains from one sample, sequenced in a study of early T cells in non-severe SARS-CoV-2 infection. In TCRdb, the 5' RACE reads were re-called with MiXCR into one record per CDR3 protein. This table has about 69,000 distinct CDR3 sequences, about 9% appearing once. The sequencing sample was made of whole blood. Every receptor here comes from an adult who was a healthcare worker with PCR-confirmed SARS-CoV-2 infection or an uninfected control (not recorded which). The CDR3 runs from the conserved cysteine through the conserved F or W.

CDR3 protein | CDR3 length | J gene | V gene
CSVEGRIYGYTF | 12 | TRBJ1-2 | TRBV29-1
CASSLSPGLGNNEQFF | 16 | TRBJ2-1 | TRBV11-3
CASRRLTPGQGSDEQFF | 17 | TRBJ2-1 | TRBV5-4
CASSSGALVPEAFF | 14 | TRBJ1-1 | TRBV6-2/TRBV6-3
CASGTQNSGANVLTF | 15 | TRBJ2-6 | TRBV5-1
CASTPQGGEQYF | 12 | TRBJ2-7 | TRBV2
CASSPGFWEQYF | 12 | TRBJ2-7 | TRBV11-2
CASSMGLALYNEQFF | 15 | TRBJ2-1 | TRBV2
CASSLASFGPDTQYF | 15 | TRBJ2-3 | TRBV5-1
CASSFGRRELFF | 12 | TRBJ2-2 | TRBV5-6
CASSLHRAYEQYF | 13 | TRBJ2-7 | TRBV5-1
CASSLNPRDRATGELFF | 17 | TRBJ2-2 | TRBV7-3
CATSPASGSKYNEQFF | 16 | TRBJ2-1 | TRBV24-1
CASIGQGQGIQETQYF | 16 | TRBJ2-5 | TRBV23-1
CASSWDSYVIEDQPQHF | 17 | TRBJ1-5 | TRBV12-3/TRBV12-4
CASRIPGLDTQYF | 13 | TRBJ2-3 | TRBV27
CASSEGTGNEQFF | 13 | TRBJ2-1 | TRBV5-4
CSARVGVRTDTQYF | 14 | TRBJ2-3 | TRBV20-1
CASSSTYGGDTQYF | 14 | TRBJ2-3 | TRBV19
CASRTASATDTQYF | 14 | TRBJ2-3 | TRBV4-1
CAISDPPGLGVRDNEQFF | 18 | TRBJ2-1 | TRBV10-3
CASSRVETQYF | 11 | TRBJ2-5 | TRBV7-2
CSASLQLQADQPQHF | 15 | TRBJ1-5 | TRBV20-1
CSAGTDYYEQYF | 12 | TRBJ2-7 | TRBV29-1
CSVLVAVGETQYF | 13 | TRBJ2-5 | TRBV29-1
CASSPRTSGRETQYF | 15 | TRBJ2-5 | TRBV27
CASSSGWRMNTEAFF | 15 | TRBJ1-1 | TRBV5-4
CASSLLTGNTDTQYF | 15 | TRBJ2-3 | TRBV5-6
CSASPNLNTEAFF | 13 | TRBJ1-1 | TRBV20-1
CASSPTSFRDIDGYTF | 16 | TRBJ1-2 | TRBV19
CASSQRVSSTDTQYF | 15 | TRBJ2-3 | TRBV7-2
CASRKQGNNQPQHF | 14 | TRBJ1-5 | TRBV18
CATSGQGEEQYF | 12 | TRBJ2-7 | TRBV15
CASSPQGSRSPLHF | 14 | TRBJ1-6 | TRBV28
CASIDSANYGYTF | 13 | TRBJ1-2 | TRBV6-2/TRBV6-3
CASTFTGTSTDTQYF | 15 | TRBJ2-3 | TRBV7-2
CASSLRVNGQPQHF | 14 | TRBJ1-5 | TRBV7-2